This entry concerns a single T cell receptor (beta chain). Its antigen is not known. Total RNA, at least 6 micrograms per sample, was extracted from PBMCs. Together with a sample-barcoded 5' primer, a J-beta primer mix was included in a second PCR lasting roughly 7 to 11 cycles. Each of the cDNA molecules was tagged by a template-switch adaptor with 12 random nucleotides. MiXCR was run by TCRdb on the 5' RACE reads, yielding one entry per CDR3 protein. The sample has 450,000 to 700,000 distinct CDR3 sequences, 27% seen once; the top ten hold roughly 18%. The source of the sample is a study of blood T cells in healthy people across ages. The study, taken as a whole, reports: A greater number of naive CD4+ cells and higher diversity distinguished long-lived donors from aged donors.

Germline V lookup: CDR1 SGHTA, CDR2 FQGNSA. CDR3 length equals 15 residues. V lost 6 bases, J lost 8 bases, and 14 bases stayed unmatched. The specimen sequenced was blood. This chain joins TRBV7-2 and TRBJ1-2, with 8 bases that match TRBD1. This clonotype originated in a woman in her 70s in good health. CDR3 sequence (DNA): TGTGCCAGCAGTTTACAGGGGGGTCCCGCCCGGGGCTACACCTTC. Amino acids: CASSLQGGPARGYTF.